The 11 T cell receptor beta chains reported below all come from one sample, sequenced in a study of early T cells in non-severe SARS-CoV-2 infection. TCRdb re-analysed the 5' RACE reads in MiXCR, keeping a single row per CDR3 protein. The table records tens of thousands of distinct CDR3 sequences, over 9% of them present only once. The sequencing sample was made of whole blood. These receptors were taken from an adult who was a healthcare worker with PCR-confirmed SARS-CoV-2 infection or an uninfected control (not recorded which).

The J gene is TRBJ2-7, the V gene TRBV30, with TRBD1 matching over 8 bases. The ends lost 3 bases at V and 2 bases at J; junction bases unmatched: 6. Germline CDR1 GTSNPN, CDR2 SVGIG (reference sequence). The CDR3 runs 14 residues. In nucleotides, the CDR3 is TGTGCCTGGAGCCGACAGGGGATTGCCTACGAGCAGTACTTC. Translated, it gives CAWSRQGIAYEQYF.

The sample holds a few counts of this clonotype. This rearrangement joins TRBV3-1 to TRBJ1-6; D might be TRBD1 (5 bases). Trimming pared 1 base from V and 8 bases from J, leaving 12 bases between. Germline V lookup: CDR1 LGHDT, CDR2 YNNKEL (reference sequence). This CDR3 region has 15 residues. CDR3 sequence reads: CASSQAGMGDSPLHF. The CDR3 DNA is TGTGCCAGCAGCCAAGCTGGTATGGGGGATTCACCCCTCCACTTT.

This chain connects TRBV29-1 to TRBJ2-7; 14 nucleotides line up with TRBD2. The germline CDR1 and CDR2 sequences are SQVTM and ANQGSEA. The V and J ends lost 4 bases and 3 bases, in that order; junction bases with no gene match: 2. The CDR3 consists of 14 residues. The DNA for the CDR3 is TGCAGCGTTGGAGGGACTAGCGGGAGCTACGAGCAGTACTTC. Translating it yields CSVGGTSGSYEQYF.

This clonotype has a handful of counts. The chain has TRBV28 and TRBJ2-7; TRBD1 matches at 10 bases. Germline CDR1 and CDR2: MDHEN and SYDVKM. J lost 5 bases, V lost 3 bases, and 4 bases had no gene match. This CDR3 has 14 amino acids. CDR3 protein: CASSFPDRGHEQYF. CDR3 bases: TGTGCCAGCAGTTTTCCCGACAGGGGGCACGAGCAGTACTTC.

This clonotype was counted between two and nine times. J is TRBJ2-3 and V is TRBV6-6; the D is unclear. The CDR3 sequence is 12 residues long. Germline V gene sequence: CDR1 MNHNY, CDR2 SVGAGI (reference sequence). V was clipped by 6 bases and J by 4 bases, with 8 bases between them. The CDR3 nucleotides read TGTGCCAGCAGCCCCATGGCAGATACGCAGTATTTT. Amino acids: CASSPMADTQYF.

This clonotype came up many times. This rearrangement joins TRBV27 to TRBJ1-1; 8 positions agree with TRBD1. Germline V gives CDR1 MNHEY, CDR2 SMNVEV (reference sequence). With V trimmed by 6 bases and J by 5 bases, 8 bases remained unmatched. This CDR3 spans 14 amino acids. The CDR3 spells CASSRRTGRTEAFF. In DNA, the CDR3 is TGTGCCAGCAGCCGACGGACAGGGAGGACTGAAGCTTTCTTT.

This clonotype was detected many times. The rearrangement joins TRBV6-6 to TRBJ1-3; 8 nucleotides match TRBD1. The CDR3 runs 14 residues. With V trimmed by 7 bases and J by 4 bases, 6 bases remained unmatched. Germline CDR1 reads MNHNY; CDR2 reads SVGAGI (reference sequence). CDR3 in amino acids: CASTLTGAGNTIYF. CDR3 DNA sequence: TGTGCCAGCACCCTGACAGGGGCGGGAAACACCATATATTTT.

Comment on this clonotype: This may be a read error, as it is one base from a much larger clone. J is TRBJ2-5 and V is TRBV7-6, with a possible D match to TRBD2 (6 bases). Looked up from germline, CDR1 is SGHVS and CDR2 is FNYEAQ. V lost 3 bases to trimming and J lost 0 bases, with 8 bases between them. This CDR3 has 14 amino acids. CDR3 in DNA: TGTGCCAGCAGCTTCGGGACTTACCAAGAGACCCAGTACTTC. Protein sequence: CASSFGTYQETQYF.

This clonotype was found a few times. The chain links TRBV3-1 to TRBJ1-3, with D unclear. The CDR3 covers 13 residues. V was shortened by 2 bases and J by 7 bases, with 9 bases between the two germline ends. The germline V gene has CDR1 LGHDT and CDR2 YNNKEL (reference sequence). The CDR3 DNA reads TGTGCCAGCAGCCAAAGTGTGTCGAACACCATATATTTT. Its translation is CASSQSVSNTIYF.

This clonotype was recorded many times. The chain links TRBV5-4 to TRBJ2-3, with 10 positions matching TRBD1. In germline, CDR1 is SGHNT, CDR2 YYREEE (reference sequence). Trimming took 3 bases from V and 6 from J; bases not matched to a gene: 7. The CDR3 spans 15 residues. Written as DNA, the CDR3 is TGTGCCAGCAGCTCCCGGGACAGGGGTGAGGATACGCAGTATTTT. This translates into CASSSRDRGEDTQYF. The variable domain in full, with the rest retrieved from reference TRBV5-4 and TRBJ2-3, is ETGVTQSPTHLIKTRGQQVTLRCSSQSGHNTVSWYQQALGQGPQFIFQYYREEENGRGNFPPRFSGLQFPNYSSELNVNALELDDSALYLCASSSRDRGEDTQYFGPGTRLTVL.

This clonotype was picked up many times. The chain combines TRBV19 with TRBJ2-1; 12 bases agree with TRBD1. V shed 7 bases and J 6 bases; nucleotides not matched to a gene: 7. Germline CDR1 LNHDA, CDR2 SQIVND (reference sequence). The CDR3 has 15 residues. CDR3 sequence: CASTTGTGGLNEQFF. CDR3 bases: TGTGCCAGTACCACCGGGACAGGGGGCCTCAATGAGCAGTTCTTC. The full variable domain, rest sourced from reference TRBV19 and TRBJ2-1, is DGGITQSPKYLFRKEGQNVTLSCEQNLNHDAMYWYRQDPGQGLRLIYYSQIVNDFQKGDIAEGYSVSREKKESFPLTVTSAQKNPTAFYLCASTTGTGGLNEQFFGPGTRLTVL.